The rows below give T cell receptor beta chains drawn from one sample of a study of control samples from healthy donors and cancer patients. TCRdb keeps only in-frame clones here, not all; method: immunoSEQ multiplex PCR. This sample has 90,000 to 100,000 clones, with approximately 78% found just once. Source material: blood. The receptors derive from a man in his fifties or sixties in good health. Both conserved end residues are part of each CDR3. The order of the fields is J gene, V gene, D gene, clone size, CDR3 DNA, CDR3 protein. The D gene is left open where the match is weak. Some rows have no size entry. The others give once, few or many, or a class for an expanded clone.

TRBJ2-3 | TRBV11-2 | TRBD2 | NA | TGTGCCAGCAGCTTAGAGGTAGCGGGAGAGGAAGATACGCAGTATTTT | CASSLEVAGEEDTQYF
TRBJ1-1 | TRBV28 | TRBD1 | NA | TGTGCCAGCAGTTTATATAACAGGGGCGGCACTGAAGCTTTCTTT | CASSLYNRGGTEAFF
TRBJ1-6 | TRBV4-1 | NA | NA | TGCGCCAGCAGCCAAGATTTAGGGTCGAGACAGGTACTAGGAACTTCACCCCTCCACTTT | CASSQDLGSRQVLGTSPLHF
TRBJ2-1 | TRBV28 | NA | NA | TGTGCCAGCAGGGGCGGGACCCCGATCAGCGGTGAGCAGTTCTTC | CASRGGTPISGEQFF
TRBJ2-7 | TRBV6-5 | NA | once | TGTGCCAGCAGTTATCGGGGCGGTCTTGAGCAGTACTTC | CASSYRGGLEQYF
TRBJ2-5 | TRBV5-6 | NA | NA | TGTGCCAGCAGCTTAATATTACAAGCGAGGTACCAAGAGACCCAGTACTTC | CASSLILQARYQETQYF
TRBJ2-5 | TRBV4-1 | TRBD2 | NA | TGCGCCAGCAGCCAAGATAGGCGTGGCGGGAGCGCGGGGGAGACCCAGTACTTC | CASSQDRRGGSAGETQYF
TRBJ2-1 | TRBV3-1/TRBV3-2 | TRBD1 | NA | TGTGCCAGCAGCTCGTGGTTGGACAGGGGAGTGGATGAGCAGTTCTTC | CASSSWLDRGVDEQFF
TRBJ2-7 | TRBV18 | NA | NA | TGTGCCAGCTCACCACTTCAGACCTACGAGCAGTACTTC | CASSPLQTYEQYF
TRBJ1-2 | TRBV19 | TRBD1 | NA | TGTGCCAGTAGTATTGCCGGACAGGGGCGTCGCTATGGCTACACCTTC | CASSIAGQGRRYGYTF
TRBJ2-1 | TRBV7-7 | TRBD1 | NA | TGTGCTAGCAGCCTAGGGACAGCCTACAATGAGCAGTTCTTC | CASSLGTAYNEQFF
TRBJ2-1 | TRBV3-1/TRBV3-2 | NA | few | TGTGCCAGCAGCCCAGGGCTGGGGGGGCGTGAGCAGTTCTTC | CASSPGLGGREQFF
TRBJ2-3 | TRBV6-5 | TRBD2 | NA | TGTGCCAGCAGGAAGCTAGCGGGCGGATACGATACGCAGTATTTT | CASRKLAGGYDTQYF
TRBJ2-5 | TRBV5-1 | TRBD2 | NA | TGCGCCAGCAGCTTGGGGGTGACTAGCAGTTACGAGACCCAGTACTTC | CASSLGVTSSYETQYF
TRBJ1-5 | TRBV3-1/TRBV3-2 | NA | NA | TGTGCCAGCAGCCAAGATAGGGGGGGTGGACAGCCCCAGCATTTT | CASSQDRGGGQPQHF
TRBJ2-1 | TRBV5-1 | NA | NA | TGCGCCAGCAGGCAAGACGGTTCCGGGGGCAATGAGCAGTTCTTC | CASRQDGSGGNEQFF
TRBJ1-1 | TRBV19 | TRBD1 | NA | TGTGCCAGTAGTAGCAGGGGGCCTCAGAACACTGAAGCTTTCTTT | CASSSRGPQNTEAFF
TRBJ1-5 | TRBV19 | TRBD1 | NA | TGTGCCAGCCTCGGGACAGGGAGGGATCAGCCCCAGCATTTT | CASLGTGRDQPQHF
TRBJ2-3 | TRBV28 | NA | once | TGTGCCAGCAGTTTAGCGGGACCCACAGATACGCAGTATTTT | CASSLAGPTDTQYF
TRBJ2-7 | TRBV19 | NA | NA | TGTGCCAGTAGTACCGCCAGGGGCCAGTACGAGCAGTACTTC | CASSTARGQYEQYF
TRBJ2-1 | TRBV5-4 | TRBD2 | NA | TGTGCCAGCAGCTTGGGTTCTAGCGGGAGCGGGGAGCAGTTCTTC | CASSLGSSGSGEQFF